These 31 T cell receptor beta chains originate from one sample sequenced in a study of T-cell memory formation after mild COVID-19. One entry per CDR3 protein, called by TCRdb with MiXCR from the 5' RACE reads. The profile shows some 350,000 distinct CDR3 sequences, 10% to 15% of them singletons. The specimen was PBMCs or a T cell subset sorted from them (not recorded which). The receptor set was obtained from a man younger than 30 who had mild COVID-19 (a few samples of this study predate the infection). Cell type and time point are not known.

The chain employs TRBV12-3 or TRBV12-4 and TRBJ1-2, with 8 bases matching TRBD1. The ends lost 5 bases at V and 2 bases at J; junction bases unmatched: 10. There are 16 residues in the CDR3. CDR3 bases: TGTGCCAGCAGTCCTTCAGGGGGCGCATCAAACTATGGCTACACCTTC. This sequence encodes CASSPSGGASNYGYTF.

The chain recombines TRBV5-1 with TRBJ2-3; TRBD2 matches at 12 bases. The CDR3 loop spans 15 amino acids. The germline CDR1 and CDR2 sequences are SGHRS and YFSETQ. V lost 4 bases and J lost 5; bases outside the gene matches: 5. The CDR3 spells CASSPSGGAVDTQYF. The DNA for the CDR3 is TGCGCCAGCAGCCCTAGCGGGGGGGCCGTAGATACGCAGTATTTT.

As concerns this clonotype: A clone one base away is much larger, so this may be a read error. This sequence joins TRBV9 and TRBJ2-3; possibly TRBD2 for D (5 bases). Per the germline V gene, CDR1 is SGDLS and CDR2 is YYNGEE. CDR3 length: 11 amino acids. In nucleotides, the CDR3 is TGTGCCAGCAGCGTGGGAGATACGAAGTATTTT. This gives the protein CASSVGDTKYF.

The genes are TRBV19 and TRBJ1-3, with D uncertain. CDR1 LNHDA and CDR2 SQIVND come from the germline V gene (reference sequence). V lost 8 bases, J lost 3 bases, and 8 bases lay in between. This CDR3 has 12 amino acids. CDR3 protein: CASGDHGNTIYF. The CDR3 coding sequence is TGTGCCAGTGGCGACCATGGAAACACCATATATTTT.

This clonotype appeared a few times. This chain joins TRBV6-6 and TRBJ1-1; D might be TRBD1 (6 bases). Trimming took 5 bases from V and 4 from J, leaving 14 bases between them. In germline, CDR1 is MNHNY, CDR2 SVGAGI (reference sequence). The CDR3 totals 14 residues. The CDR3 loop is CASSAPARGTEAFF. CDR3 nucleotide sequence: TGTGCCAGCAGTGCCCCAGCCAGGGGCACTGAAGCTTTCTTT.

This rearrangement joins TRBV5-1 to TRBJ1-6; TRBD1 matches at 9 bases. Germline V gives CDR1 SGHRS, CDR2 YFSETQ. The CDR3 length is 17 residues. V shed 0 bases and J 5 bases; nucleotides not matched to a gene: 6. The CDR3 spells CASSLEQGAINNSPLHF. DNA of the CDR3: TGCGCCAGCAGCTTGGAACAGGGGGCAATCAATAATTCACCCCTCCACTTT.

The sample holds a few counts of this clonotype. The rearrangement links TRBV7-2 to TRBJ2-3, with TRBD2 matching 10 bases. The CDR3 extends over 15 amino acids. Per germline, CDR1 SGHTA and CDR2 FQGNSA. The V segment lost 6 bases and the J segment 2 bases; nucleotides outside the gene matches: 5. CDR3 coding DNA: TGTGCCAGCAGTTTTAGCGGGGGGAACACAGATACGCAGTATTTT. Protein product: CASSFSGGNTDTQYF.

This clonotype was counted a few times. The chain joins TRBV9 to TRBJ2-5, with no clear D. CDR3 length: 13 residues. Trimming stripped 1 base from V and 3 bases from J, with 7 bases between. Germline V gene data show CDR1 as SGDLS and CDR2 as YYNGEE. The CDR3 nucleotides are TGTGCCAGCAGCGTATATGGTAAAGAGACCCAGTACTTC. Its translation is CASSVYGKETQYF.

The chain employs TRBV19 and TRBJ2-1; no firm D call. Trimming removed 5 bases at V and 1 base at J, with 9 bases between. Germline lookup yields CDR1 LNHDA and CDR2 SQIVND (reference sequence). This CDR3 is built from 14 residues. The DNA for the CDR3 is TGTGCCAGTAGTCCGCCCCCATCCTACAATGAGCAGTTCTTC. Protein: CASSPPPSYNEQFF.

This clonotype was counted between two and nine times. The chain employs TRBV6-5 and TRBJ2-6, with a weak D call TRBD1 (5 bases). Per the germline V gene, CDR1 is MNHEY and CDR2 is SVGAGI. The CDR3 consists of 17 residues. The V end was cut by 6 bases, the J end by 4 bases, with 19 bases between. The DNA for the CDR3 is TGTGCCAGCAGATCCACACCTGACAGTGACGGGGCCAACGTCCTGACTTTC. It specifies CASRSTPDSDGANVLTF.

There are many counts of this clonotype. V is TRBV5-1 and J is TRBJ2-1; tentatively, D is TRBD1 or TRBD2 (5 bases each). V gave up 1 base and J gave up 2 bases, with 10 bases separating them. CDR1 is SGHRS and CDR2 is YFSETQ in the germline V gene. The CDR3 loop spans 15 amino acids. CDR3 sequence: CASSLFGGTYNEQFF. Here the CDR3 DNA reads TGCGCCAGCAGCTTGTTTGGGGGAACCTACAATGAGCAGTTCTTC.

CDR3 amino acids: CASSLGADGYTF. CDR3 sequence (DNA): TGCGCCAGCAGCCTTGGTGCAGACGGCTACACCTTC. The rearrangement uses TRBV4-3 and TRBJ1-2; unclear D gene. Trimming removed 4 bases from V and 8 bases from J, with 11 bases in between. The germline CDR1 and CDR2 sequences are LGHNA and YSLEER. CDR3 length: 12 amino acids.

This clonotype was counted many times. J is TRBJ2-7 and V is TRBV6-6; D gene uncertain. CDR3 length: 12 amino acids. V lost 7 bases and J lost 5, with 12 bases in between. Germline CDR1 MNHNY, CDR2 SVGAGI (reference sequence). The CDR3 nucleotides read TGTGCCAGCACAAATGCGCCTAACGAGCAGTACTTC. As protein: CASTNAPNEQYF.

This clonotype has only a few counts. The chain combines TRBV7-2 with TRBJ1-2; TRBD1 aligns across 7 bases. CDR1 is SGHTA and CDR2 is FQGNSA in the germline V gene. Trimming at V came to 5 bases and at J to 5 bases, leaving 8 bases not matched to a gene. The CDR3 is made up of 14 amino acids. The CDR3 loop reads CASSPWTGVYGYTF. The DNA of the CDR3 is TGTGCCAGCAGCCCTTGGACAGGAGTGTATGGCTACACCTTC.

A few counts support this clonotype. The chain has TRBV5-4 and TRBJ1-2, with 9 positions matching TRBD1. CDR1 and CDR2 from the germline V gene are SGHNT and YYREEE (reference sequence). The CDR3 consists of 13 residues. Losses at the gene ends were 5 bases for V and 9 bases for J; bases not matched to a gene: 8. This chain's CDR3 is CASRPTGGASYTF. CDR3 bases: TGTGCCAGCAGACCAACAGGGGGCGCAAGCTACACCTTC.

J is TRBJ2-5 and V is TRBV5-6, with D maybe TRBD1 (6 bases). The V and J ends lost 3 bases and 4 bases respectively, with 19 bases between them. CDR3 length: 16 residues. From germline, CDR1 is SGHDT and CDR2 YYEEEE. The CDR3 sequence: CASSWGHRGALETQYF. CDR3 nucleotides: TGTGCCAGCAGCTGGGGACACCGGGGCGCATTAGAGACCCAGTACTTC.

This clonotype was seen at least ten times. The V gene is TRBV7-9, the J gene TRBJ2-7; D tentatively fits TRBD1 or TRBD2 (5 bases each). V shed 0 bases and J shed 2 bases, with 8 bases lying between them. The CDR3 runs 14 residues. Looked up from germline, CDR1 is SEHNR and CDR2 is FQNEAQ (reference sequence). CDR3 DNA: TGTGCCAGCAGCTTAGCTGGGGGAACCTACGAGCAGTACTTC. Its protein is CASSLAGGTYEQYF.

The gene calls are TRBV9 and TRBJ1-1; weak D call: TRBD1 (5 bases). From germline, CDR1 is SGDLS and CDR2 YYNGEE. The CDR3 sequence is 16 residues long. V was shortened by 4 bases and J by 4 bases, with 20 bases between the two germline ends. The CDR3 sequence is CASSNTWDGAGTEAFF. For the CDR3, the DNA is TGTGCCAGCAGCAACACCTGGGACGGGGCGGGCACTGAAGCTTTCTTT.

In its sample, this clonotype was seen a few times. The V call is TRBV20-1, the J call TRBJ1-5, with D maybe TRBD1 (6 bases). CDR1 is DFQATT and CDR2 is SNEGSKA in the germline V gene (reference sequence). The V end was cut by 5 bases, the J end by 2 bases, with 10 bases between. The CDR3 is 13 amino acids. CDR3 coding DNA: TGCAGTGCTCGCGGACAGCGCAATCAGCCCCAGCATTTT. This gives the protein CSARGQRNQPQHF.

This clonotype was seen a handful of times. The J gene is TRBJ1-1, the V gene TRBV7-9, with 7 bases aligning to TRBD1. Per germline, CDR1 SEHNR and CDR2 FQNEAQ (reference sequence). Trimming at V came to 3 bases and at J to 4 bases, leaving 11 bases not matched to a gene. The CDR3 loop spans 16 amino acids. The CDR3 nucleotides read TGTGCCAGCAGCTTTAGGCCAGGGGGACGATCCACTGAAGCTTTCTTT. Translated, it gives CASSFRPGGRSTEAFF.

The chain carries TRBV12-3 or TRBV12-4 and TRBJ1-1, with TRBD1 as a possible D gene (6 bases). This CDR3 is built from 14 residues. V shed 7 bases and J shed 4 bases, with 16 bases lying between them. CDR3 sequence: CASTMWLGGTEAFF. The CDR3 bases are TGTGCCAGCACTATGTGGTTAGGGGGCACTGAAGCTTTCTTT.

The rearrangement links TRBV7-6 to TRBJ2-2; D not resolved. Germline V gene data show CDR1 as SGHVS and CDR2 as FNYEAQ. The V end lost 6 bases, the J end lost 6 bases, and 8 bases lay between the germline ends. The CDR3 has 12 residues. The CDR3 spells CASRGMAGELFF. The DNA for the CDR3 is TGTGCCAGCAGGGGCATGGCCGGGGAGCTGTTTTTT.

In DNA form, the CDR3 reads TGCAGCGCCGAGAGGGGACTAGCGGGCCCAGATACGCAGTATTTT. Its translation is CSAERGLAGPDTQYF. This sequence joins TRBV29-1 and TRBJ2-3; TRBD2 agrees at 12 bases. The ends lost 7 bases at V and 4 bases at J; junction bases unmatched: 9. This CDR3 spans 15 amino acids. Germline V gene data show CDR1 as SQVTM and CDR2 as ANQGSEA.

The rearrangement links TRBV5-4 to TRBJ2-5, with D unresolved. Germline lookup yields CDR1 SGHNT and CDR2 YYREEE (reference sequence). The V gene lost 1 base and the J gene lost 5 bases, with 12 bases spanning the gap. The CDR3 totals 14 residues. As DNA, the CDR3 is TGTGCCAGCAGCTTGAGCCAGTTTGAGGAGACCCAGTACTTC. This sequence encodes CASSLSQFEETQYF.

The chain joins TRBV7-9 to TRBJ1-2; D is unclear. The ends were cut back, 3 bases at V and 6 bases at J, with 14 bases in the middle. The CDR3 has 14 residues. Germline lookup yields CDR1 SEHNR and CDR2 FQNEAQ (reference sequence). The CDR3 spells CASSFNSADDGYTF. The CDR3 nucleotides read TGTGCCAGCAGCTTTAACAGCGCCGATGATGGCTACACCTTC.

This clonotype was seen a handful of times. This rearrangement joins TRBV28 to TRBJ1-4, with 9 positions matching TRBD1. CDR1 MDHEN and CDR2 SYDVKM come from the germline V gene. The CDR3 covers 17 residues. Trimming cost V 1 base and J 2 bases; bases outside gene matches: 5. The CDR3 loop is CASSLFYRGRTNEKLFF. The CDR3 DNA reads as TGTGCCAGCAGTTTATTCTACAGGGGGCGTACTAATGAAAAACTGTTTTTT.

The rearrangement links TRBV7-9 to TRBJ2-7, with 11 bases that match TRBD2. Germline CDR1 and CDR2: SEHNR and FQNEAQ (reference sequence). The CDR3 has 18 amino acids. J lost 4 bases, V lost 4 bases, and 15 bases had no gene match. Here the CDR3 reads CASSSAGTSGPTVYEQYF. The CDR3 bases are TGTGCCAGCAGCTCGGCGGGGACTAGCGGCCCAACTGTATACGAGCAGTACTTC.

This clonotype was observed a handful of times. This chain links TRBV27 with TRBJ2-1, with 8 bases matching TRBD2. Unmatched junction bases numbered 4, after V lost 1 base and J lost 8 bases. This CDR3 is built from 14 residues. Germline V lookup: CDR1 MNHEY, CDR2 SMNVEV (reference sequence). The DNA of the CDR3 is TGTGCCAGCAGTTTATTGGGACTAGTTGATGAGCAGTTCTTC. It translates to CASSLLGLVDEQFF.

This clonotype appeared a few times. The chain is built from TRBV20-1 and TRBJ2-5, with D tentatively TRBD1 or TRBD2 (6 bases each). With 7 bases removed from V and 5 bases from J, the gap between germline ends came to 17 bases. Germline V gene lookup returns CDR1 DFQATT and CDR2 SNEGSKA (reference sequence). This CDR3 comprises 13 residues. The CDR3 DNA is TGCAGTGTTCTGAGCATAGGGGGGGAGACCCAGTACTTC. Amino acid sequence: CSVLSIGGETQYF.

The CDR3 here is CASSLATGRETQYF. As DNA, the CDR3 is TGTGCCAGCAGCTTGGCGACAGGAAGAGAGACCCAGTACTTC. The chain carries TRBV5-6 and TRBJ2-5, with a tentative D call TRBD1 (6 bases). Germline lookup yields CDR1 SGHDT and CDR2 YYEEEE. This CDR3 spans 14 amino acids. Trimming took 0 bases from V and 4 from J, leaving 10 bases between them.

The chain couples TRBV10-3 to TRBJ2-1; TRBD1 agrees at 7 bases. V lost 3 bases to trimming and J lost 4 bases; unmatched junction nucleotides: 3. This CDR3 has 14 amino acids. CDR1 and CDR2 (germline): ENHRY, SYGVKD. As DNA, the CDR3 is TGTGCCATCAGTGATTCGGACAGGTACAATGAGCAGTTCTTC. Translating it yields CAISDSDRYNEQFF.